One sample yielded the 2 T cell receptor beta chains listed below, sequenced in a study of T cell responses to AZD1222 COVID-19 vaccine. The protocol was immunoSEQ multiplex PCR, while the TCRdb copy is restricted to in-frame clones and leaves out a portion. The sample holds 120,000 or so clones, more than 90% seen once. The material was peripheral blood, obtained 28 days after the second AZD1222 dose. These receptors were collected from an adult who received the AZD1222 COVID-19 vaccine.

The chain couples TRBV10-3 to TRBJ1-5; D might be TRBD1 (6 bases). The germline CDR1 and CDR2 sequences are ENHRY and SYGVKD. The CDR3 has 13 amino acids. V was clipped by 4 bases and J by 7 bases, with 11 bases between them. Here the CDR3 DNA reads TGTGCCATCAGTGCCAGACAGGACCAGCCCCAGCATTTT. Residues: CAISARQDQPQHF.

There are a few counts of this clone. The chain combines TRBV29-1 with TRBJ1-2, with D tentatively TRBD1 (6 bases). The V and J ends lost 4 bases and 0 bases respectively, with 9 bases between them. CDR3 length equals 13 residues. In germline, CDR1 is SQVTM, CDR2 ANQGSEA. This CDR3 reads CSVVRGSNYGYTF. CDR3 nucleotide sequence: TGCAGCGTTGTGAGGGGGTCTAACTATGGCTACACCTTC.